This entry lists 18 T cell receptor beta chains sequenced from one sample in a study of shared T cell receptors in the human thymus listed by TCRdb under 2021. Libraries were built with the immunoSEQ multiplex PCR assay. In TCRdb, the immuneACCESS table is reduced to in-frame sequences with V and J assigned. These tables do not hold every clone; where another copy was compared, an unresolved V gene accounts for under half, and the others remain unexplained. For this sample the table gives hundreds of thousands of clones, of which more than 75% were detected only once. About 0.012% of the sample goes to the ten largest clones. These data were also filed under a second study, of human thymus T cells.

The sequenced sample was thymocytes. Every receptor here comes from a boy in the first two years of life with a congenital heart defect. Donor details come from another sample of the same person, matched by shared clones.

This clone turned up a few times. This sequence joins TRBV25-1 and TRBJ1-2; weak D call: TRBD1 (5 bases). The germline gives CDR1 MGHDK, CDR2 SYGVNS. With 1 base removed from V and 8 bases from J, the gap between germline ends came to 17 bases. This CDR3 is 15 amino acids long. The CDR3 coding sequence is TGTGCCAGCAGTGAATCTGGGGGGGTTCCTATGGGCTACACCTTC. Protein product: CASSESGGVPMGYTF.

The V call is TRBV28, the J call TRBJ2-7; no definite D call. Germline V gives CDR1 MDHEN, CDR2 SYDVKM. The CDR3 is made up of 12 amino acids. Trimming left V 2 bases short and J 3 bases short, with 5 bases between. Here the CDR3 DNA reads TGTGCCAGCAGTTTACCCCACTACGAGCAGTACTTC. Translating it yields CASSLPHYEQYF.

J is TRBJ2-3 and V is TRBV19, with a tentative D call TRBD2 (6 bases). The CDR3 runs 16 residues. Germline CDR1 and CDR2: LNHDA and SQIVND (reference sequence). Between the trimmed V and J ends, which lost 3 bases and 1 base, there was a span of 14 bases. For the CDR3, the DNA is TGTGCCAGTAGTATTGGGAGGCGGGACGGCACAGATACGCAGTATTTT. Its translation: CASSIGRRDGTDTQYF.

This clone was seen more than once but under ten times. The chain links TRBV28 to TRBJ1-4, with a possible D match to TRBD1 (6 bases). CDR1 and CDR2 (germline): MDHEN, SYDVKM. The CDR3 has 15 amino acids. V lost 6 bases, J lost 7 bases, and 18 bases lay in between. The CDR3 is CASSLPGTRCEKLFF. For the CDR3, the DNA is TGTGCCAGCAGCTTACCCGGGACAAGGTGTGAAAAACTGTTTTTT.

The genes are TRBV5-4 and TRBJ1-3; 7 bases fit TRBD1. V dropped 4 bases and J dropped 4; count of bases not matched to a gene: 5. The germline V gene has CDR1 SGHNT and CDR2 YYREEE (reference sequence). This CDR3 comprises 14 residues. CDR3: CASSLDREGNTIYF. CDR3 in DNA: TGTGCCAGCAGCCTAGACAGGGAAGGAAACACCATATATTTT. Looking up the rest from reference TRBV5-4 and TRBJ1-3 gives the full variable domain: ETGVTQSPTHLIKTRGQQVTLRCSSQSGHNTVSWYQQALGQGPQFIFQYYREEENGRGNFPPRFSGLQFPNYSSELNVNALELDDSALYLCASSLDREGNTIYFGEGSWLTVV.

The chain is built from TRBV7-7 and TRBJ2-7; a weak D match, TRBD1 (6 bases). V gave up 3 bases and J gave up 5 bases, with 11 bases separating them. CDR1 and CDR2 from the germline V gene are SSHAT and FNYEAQ (reference sequence). The CDR3 length is 13 residues. In DNA, the CDR3 is TGTGCCAGCAGCTTCACAGGGTCCGACGAGCAGTACTTC. Its translation: CASSFTGSDEQYF.

The rearrangement uses TRBV20-1 and TRBJ2-5; D is unclear. CDR3 length: 11 residues. Per germline, CDR1 DFQATT and CDR2 SNEGSKA (reference sequence). Trimming left V 3 bases short and J 13 bases short, with 15 bases between. The CDR3 nucleotides are TGCAGTGCTAGGGAAGGCGGTTGCCGGTACTTC. Residues: CSAREGGCRYF.

This chain uses TRBV7-9 with TRBJ2-2; 7 nucleotides align to TRBD2. The CDR3 loop spans 17 amino acids. The V segment lost 5 bases and the J segment 2 bases; nucleotides outside the gene matches: 11. Germline CDR1 and CDR2: SEHNR and FQNEAQ (reference sequence). Here the CDR3 DNA reads TGTGCCAGCAGCCTAACCCCGGAGCGGGGAAACACCGGGGAGCTGTTTTTT. Translated: CASSLTPERGNTGELFF.

In this sample, this clone turned up once. In nucleotides, the CDR3 is TGCGCCAGCAGCTCTTGGCTGAACAGGGTCGACAATGAGCAGTTCTTC. Translated, it gives CASSSWLNRVDNEQFF. The chain recombines TRBV5-1 with TRBJ2-1, with D tentatively TRBD1 (6 bases). The germline V gene encodes CDR1 SGHRS and CDR2 YFSETQ. V lost 3 bases and J 5 bases, leaving 18 bases between the germline ends. The CDR3 length is 16 residues.

This sequence joins TRBV30 and TRBJ1-6; D remains ambiguous. CDR1 and CDR2 from the germline V gene are GTSNPN and SVGIG (reference sequence). The CDR3 loop spans 14 amino acids. Deletions cut 3 bases from V and 7 bases from J, with 13 bases between. In DNA form, the CDR3 reads TGTGCCTGGAGGGGCCGTCAGAACAATTCACCCCTCCACTTT. Translation gives CAWRGRQNNSPLHF.

The chain recombines TRBV15 with TRBJ2-5; 8 bases align to TRBD1. Germline V CDR1 and CDR2: LNHNV, YYDKDF (reference sequence). The ends lost 3 bases at V and 4 bases at J; junction bases unmatched: 7. This CDR3 has 15 amino acids. CDR3 sequence reads: CATSSAGQGTETQYF. CDR3 sequence (DNA): TGTGCCACCAGCAGTGCCGGACAGGGTACAGAGACCCAGTACTTC.

The chain employs TRBV30 and TRBJ1-1; 9 nucleotides match TRBD1. CDR3 length: 13 residues. Unmatched junction bases numbered 5, after V lost 4 bases and J lost 5 bases. The germline gives CDR1 GTSNPN, CDR2 SVGIG (reference sequence). The CDR3 loop reads CAWIATGGTEAFF. The DNA of the CDR3 is TGTGCCTGGATTGCGACAGGGGGTACTGAAGCTTTCTTT.

The chain recombines TRBV27 with TRBJ2-4; 9 positions match TRBD1. Germline V gene sequence: CDR1 MNHEY, CDR2 SMNVEV (reference sequence). V shed 5 bases, J shed 3 bases, and the junction held 11 bases outside the gene matches. This CDR3 comprises 17 residues. The CDR3 region has the DNA TGTGCCAGCAGTCCGTTTGGACAGGGGTCGCTCAAAAACATTCAGTACTTC. Translation gives CASSPFGQGSLKNIQYF.

This chain joins TRBV25-1 and TRBJ1-2, with D uncertain. The germline V gene has CDR1 MGHDK and CDR2 SYGVNS. The CDR3 length is 15 residues. V shed 0 bases and J shed 1 base, with 9 bases lying between them. Written as DNA, the CDR3 is TGTGCCAGCAGTGAATATAAGCGGGGTAACTATGGCTACACCTTC. Amino acids: CASSEYKRGNYGYTF.

The genes are TRBV7-8 and TRBJ1-1; no definite D call. Germline V CDR1 and CDR2: SGHVS, FQNEAQ. This CDR3 is built from 15 residues. Trimming pared 1 base from V and 1 base from J, leaving 10 bases between. The CDR3 DNA reads as TGTGCCAGCAGCTTAGTGGGCAGACCGAACACTGAAGCTTTCTTT. Its translation is CASSLVGRPNTEAFF. Based on the CDR3 plus reference TRBV7-8 and TRBJ1-1, the full variable domain is GAGVSQSPRYKVAKRGQDVALRCDPISGHVSLFWYQQALGQGPEFLTYFQNEAQLDKSGLPSDRFFAERPEGSVSTLKIQRTQQEDSAVYLCASSLVGRPNTEAFFGQGTRLTVV.

This clone was observed a few times. This chain joins TRBV11-2 and TRBJ2-7, with D perhaps matching TRBD1 (7 bases). V lost 1 base, J lost 0 bases, and 19 bases lay in between. CDR1 and CDR2 (germline): SGHAT, FQNNGV. The CDR3 spans 18 residues. The DNA for the CDR3 is TGTGCCAGCAGCTTAGTAGGGGGCGGGACAAGATACTCCTACGAGCAGTACTTC. As protein: CASSLVGGGTRYSYEQYF.

This clone appeared once. The J gene is TRBJ2-5, the V gene TRBV27, with 9 bases matching TRBD2. Unmatched junction bases numbered 4, after V lost 4 bases and J lost 4 bases. The CDR3 has 14 residues. The germline CDR1 and CDR2 sequences are MNHEY and SMNVEV (reference sequence). The DNA for the CDR3 is TGTGCCAGCAGTTCGAGGACTAGCGTAGAGACCCAGTACTTC. It translates to CASSSRTSVETQYF.

The rearrangement uses TRBV12-5 and TRBJ1-1; 7 positions match TRBD1. In germline, CDR1 is LGHNT, CDR2 FRNRAP. Trimming removed 0 bases from V and 1 base from J; junction bases left unmatched: 5. The CDR3 runs 16 residues. The DNA of the CDR3 is TGTGCTAGTGGTTTGGTACTAGACAGGGAGAACACTGAAGCTTTCTTT. This codes for CASGLVLDRENTEAFF.